The T cell receptor (beta chain) under discussion was sequenced for a study of blood T cell repertoires in COVID-19. At the level of the study: Acute-phase and convalescent COVID-19 samples originated in the United States, Italy and Spain.

Method: immunoSEQ multiplex PCR; TCRdb's copy keeps in-frame clones and lacks some. Of tens of thousands of clones in the sample, approximately 90% were seen once. The sequence derives from a human donor with active COVID-19. The donor label of this sample is uncertain. The sequenced sample consisted of peripheral blood.

The CDR3 here is CASSAVLQGEAFF. The CDR3 coding sequence is TGTGCCAGCAGCGCCGTCCTCCAGGGTGAAGCTTTCTTT. V gene TRBV7-8 combines with J gene TRBJ1-1; D might be TRBD1 (5 bases). This CDR3 contains 13 residues. The germline V gene encodes CDR1 SGHVS and CDR2 FQNEAQ. Trimming took 5 bases from V and 7 from J, leaving 14 bases between them.